The 22 T cell receptor beta chains listed next were all sequenced from one sample in a study of control samples from healthy donors and cancer patients. Clones were read by immunoSEQ multiplex PCR, and TCRdb kept only the in-frame ones, dropping some. This sample yields about 86,000 clones, of which roughly nine tenths are seen a single time; about 10% belongs to the top ten. Sequences were obtained from PBMCs. Receptor source: a woman aged 50 to 60 with colorectal cancer.

This chain's CDR3 is CASSLDRGLGNTIYF. Written as DNA, the CDR3 is TGTGCCAGCAGTTTGGACAGGGGGCTTGGAAACACCATATATTTT. The genes are TRBV28 and TRBJ1-3; 11 positions agree with TRBD1. CDR3 length equals 15 residues. Germline CDR1 reads MDHEN; CDR2 reads SYDVKM. V lost 3 bases, J lost 3 bases, and 1 base stayed unmatched.

J is TRBJ1-2 and V is TRBV28, with 7 positions matching TRBD1. This CDR3 is 14 amino acids long. V was pared by 6 bases and J by 3 bases, with 7 bases of the junction left unmatched. CDR1 is MDHEN and CDR2 is SYDVKM in the germline V gene. The CDR3 sequence is CASRADRVDYGYTF. Here the CDR3 DNA reads TGTGCCAGCAGAGCTGACAGGGTGGACTATGGCTACACCTTC.

The chain employs TRBV6-5 and TRBJ1-6; 7 bases match TRBD1. J was trimmed by 7 bases and V by 10 bases; bases with no gene match: 10. CDR3 length: 14 residues. CDR1 and CDR2 (germline): MNHEY, SVGAGI. DNA for the CDR3: TGTGCCACCAGACGAGGGGGCCCAAATTCACCCCTCCACTTT. It yields the protein CATRRGGPNSPLHF.

The genes are TRBV10-2 and TRBJ1-1; no reliable D call. The CDR3 length is 11 residues. V lost 3 bases and J 7 bases, leaving 6 bases between the germline ends. Germline lookup yields CDR1 WSHSY and CDR2 SAAADI. Here the CDR3 reads CASSDFYEAFF. CDR3 nucleotides: TGCGCCAGCAGTGACTTCTATGAAGCTTTCTTT.

V usage is TRBV2 and J usage is TRBJ2-5, with D maybe TRBD1 (5 bases). The CDR3 consists of 13 residues. Per germline, CDR1 SNHLY and CDR2 FYNNEI. Trimming shortened V by 6 bases and J by 3 bases, and 11 bases separated the two germline ends. CDR3 nucleotides: TGTGCCAGCAGCTCAGGGCACAAAGAGACCCAGTACTTC. It translates to CASSSGHKETQYF. Supplemented by reference TRBV2 and TRBJ2-5, the full variable domain reads EPEVTQTPSHQVTQMGQEVILRCVPISNHLYFYWYRQILGQKVEFLVSFYNNEISEKSEIFDDQFSVERPDGSNFTLKIRSTKLEDSAMYFCASSSGHKETQYFGPGTRLLVL.

V usage is TRBV6-2 or TRBV6-3 and J usage is TRBJ1-5, with 11 bases aligning to TRBD1. The V gene end was trimmed by 6 bases and the J gene end by 11 bases; junction bases not matched to a gene: 12. The germline CDR1 and CDR2 sequences are MNHEY and SVGEGT. CDR3 length equals 15 residues. This CDR3 is CASSRLDRGLMAQHF. The CDR3 DNA is TGTGCCAGCAGCCGTCTGGACAGGGGGCTAATGGCCCAGCATTTT.

This chain uses TRBV28 with TRBJ2-7; 12 nucleotides match TRBD1. With 7 bases clipped from V and 1 base from J, the junction kept 23 bases outside the gene matches. There are 21 residues in the CDR3. The germline gives CDR1 MDHEN, CDR2 SYDVKM. The DNA for the CDR3 is TGTGCCAGCACCCCCGGTTGGGACAGGGGGCGGTTGCTTGTCAGGTCCTACGAGCAGTACGTC. Translation gives CASTPGWDRGRLLVRSYEQYV.

The chain recombines TRBV4-3 with TRBJ2-3, with D unclear. CDR3 length equals 13 residues. V gave up 3 bases and J gave up 5 bases, with 9 bases separating them. Germline V gene sequence: CDR1 LGHNA, CDR2 YSLEER. Here the CDR3 DNA reads TGCGCCAGCAGCCAGAGAGTGTTAGATACGCAGTATTTT. It specifies CASSQRVLDTQYF.

This chain links TRBV7-9 with TRBJ2-7, with 14 bases identical to TRBD2. The CDR3 is 15 amino acids. Losses at the gene ends were 5 bases for V and 7 bases for J; bases not matched to a gene: 7. Germline-derived CDR1 and CDR2 are SEHNR and FQNEAQ (reference sequence). CDR3: CASSEGLAGVNEQYV. The CDR3 nucleotides read TGTGCCAGCAGCGAGGGACTAGCGGGGGTTAATGAGCAGTACGTC.

The gene calls are TRBV6-5 and TRBJ1-3; no firm D call. This CDR3 is 13 amino acids long. The V and J ends lost 6 bases and 0 bases respectively, with 6 bases between them. The germline CDR1 and CDR2 sequences are MNHEY and SVGAGI. The DNA of the CDR3 is TGTGCCAGCAGATTGAGCTCTGGAAACACCATATATTTT. Translated, it gives CASRLSSGNTIYF.

This chain links TRBV19 with TRBJ1-5; 7 bases line up with TRBD1. Unmatched junction bases numbered 6, after V lost 7 bases and J lost 6 bases. CDR3 length: 13 amino acids. Germline V CDR1 and CDR2: LNHDA, SQIVND (reference sequence). The CDR3 region has the DNA TGTGCCAGTACCGGGACAGTCGTTCAGCCCCAGCATTTT. It yields the protein CASTGTVVQPQHF.

In this sample, this clone turned up once. V is TRBV2 and J is TRBJ2-3, with D perhaps TRBD1 or TRBD2 (7 bases each). The germline CDR1 and CDR2 sequences are SNHLY and FYNNEI. This CDR3 has 15 residues. Trimming removed 9 bases at V and 4 bases at J, with 20 bases between. The CDR3 loop is CARRAPGGGPDTQYF. In nucleotides, the CDR3 is TGTGCCAGGAGAGCACCAGGGGGGGGCCCAGATACGCAGTATTTT.

The chain carries TRBV28 and TRBJ1-1, with D tentatively TRBD1 (5 bases). V lost 4 bases, J lost 7 bases, and 19 bases lay in between. Germline V gene lookup returns CDR1 MDHEN and CDR2 SYDVKM. The CDR3 covers 15 residues. CDR3 loop: CASSSPGREVSEAFF. The DNA of the CDR3 is TGTGCCAGCAGTTCCCCAGGCAGGGAAGTGAGTGAAGCTTTCTTT.

The V call is TRBV6-5, the J call TRBJ1-6, with D maybe TRBD1 (6 bases). The CDR3 sequence is 14 residues long. The V end was cut by 6 bases, the J end by 5 bases, with 11 bases between. The V gene's germline CDR1 is MNHEY and CDR2 SVGAGI. The CDR3 protein is CASRDDRNNSPLHF. The CDR3 coding sequence is TGTGCCAGCAGAGATGACAGGAATAATTCACCCCTCCACTTT.

This clone came up a few times. The rearrangement joins TRBV30 to TRBJ1-1; no reliable D call. CDR1 is GTSNPN and CDR2 is SVGIG in the germline V gene (reference sequence). Trimming took off 4 bases at V and 4 bases at J, with 16 bases between the two ends. The length of the CDR3 is 14 residues. The CDR3 bases are TGTGCCTGGACCCAGTATAGGGTGAGCACTGAAGCTTTCTTT. Translating gives CAWTQYRVSTEAFF. Variable domain in full (rest from reference TRBV30 and TRBJ1-1): SQTIHQWPATLVQPVGSPLSLECTVEGTSNPNLYWYRQAAGRGLQLLFYSVGIGQISSEVPQNLSASRPQDRQFILSSKKLLLSDSGFYLCAWTQYRVSTEAFFGQGTRLTVV.

As to this clone: Other DNA sequences in this specimen translate into the identical CDR3. This chain uses TRBV6-5 with TRBJ1-1; tentative D call: TRBD1 (6 bases). V gave up 9 bases and J gave up 5 bases, with 13 bases separating them. This CDR3 spans 12 amino acids. Germline values: CDR1 MNHEY, CDR2 SVGAGI. The DNA for the CDR3 is TGTGCCAGTAAACAGGGAAGTACTGAAGCTTTCTTT. Its protein product is CASKQGSTEAFF.

The chain employs TRBV6-4 and TRBJ2-1; no clear D gene. Trimming took off 6 bases at V and 5 bases at J, with 11 bases between the two ends. Germline CDR1 MRHNA, CDR2 SNTAGT. The CDR3 is made up of 13 amino acids. As DNA, the CDR3 is TGTGCCAGCAGCGTCGACGAGAACAATGAGCAGTTCTTC. Its protein product is CASSVDENNEQFF.

This clone was observed a handful of times. The chain employs TRBV4-1 and TRBJ1-3, with D possibly matching TRBD1 (6 bases). Trimming cost V 4 bases and J 0 bases, with 19 bases left between them. This CDR3 is built from 18 residues. Looked up from germline, CDR1 is MGHRA and CDR2 is YSYEKL. CDR3 nucleotide sequence: TGCGCCAGCAGCCCTTACCCCGCTCCGGGACACTCTGGAAACACCATATATTTT. This encodes CASSPYPAPGHSGNTIYF.

The chain carries TRBV28 and TRBJ1-1, with D unresolved. Trimming removed 1 base from V and 1 base from J, with 13 bases in between. Germline CDR1 reads MDHEN; CDR2 reads SYDVKM. The CDR3 sequence is 16 residues long. The CDR3: CASSLFVASSNTEAFF. The CDR3, as DNA: TGTGCCAGCAGTTTATTTGTAGCAAGTTCGAACACTGAAGCTTTCTTT.

The J gene is TRBJ1-1, the V gene TRBV6-5; the D gene is possibly TRBD1 (5 bases). Deletions cut 0 bases from V and 3 bases from J, with 14 bases between. Germline V lookup: CDR1 MNHEY, CDR2 SVGAGI. The CDR3 spans 16 residues. The CDR3 loop reads CASSYSTWDEDTEAFF. The CDR3 nucleotides read TGTGCCAGCAGTTACTCGACCTGGGACGAAGACACTGAAGCTTTCTTT.

The chain is built from TRBV7-2 and TRBJ2-3, with TRBD1 matching over 7 bases. The CDR3 length is 14 residues. Germline CDR1 is SGHTA and CDR2 is FQGNSA. Germline trimming cut 5 bases from V and 1 base from J; bases unmatched to any gene: 3. The CDR3 protein is CASSQDRGTDTQYF. Written as DNA, the CDR3 is TGTGCCAGCAGCCAAGACAGGGGCACAGATACGCAGTATTTT.

The gene calls are TRBV3-1 (or the pseudogene TRBV3-2) and TRBJ1-5; no clear D gene. Between the trimmed V and J ends, which lost 1 base and 5 bases, there was a span of 12 bases. The CDR3 sequence is 15 residues long. Germline values: CDR1 LGHDT, CDR2 YNNKEL (reference sequence). The CDR3 loop is CASSQGINEHQPQHF. CDR3 DNA sequence: TGTGCCAGCAGCCAAGGCATTAACGAGCATCAGCCCCAGCATTTT.